The entry that follows covers one T cell receptor (beta chain) sequence. Its antigen is currently unknown. The data were taken from a study of beta chain features in type 1 diabetes. Study context: Cell yields, gender and age were similar in healthy donors and patients. Whole-study findings and limits: VDJ junctions from type 1 diabetes patients carried fewer insertions and larger deletions.

As every portion of the isolated RNA was reverse transcribed, the sequencing read expressed TCRB transcripts. Sequenced by immunoSEQ multiplex PCR; TCRdb stores in-frame clones only, minus some. The sample includes a few hundred thousand clones, approximately 14% of them seen just once. Based on CD45RO/CCR7/CD25/CD127/CD95/CD27, CD4+ regulatory, stem cell-like memory, naive and central memory cells were sorted. Germline CDR1 and CDR2: PRHDT and FYEKMQ (reference sequence). The V end was cut by 5 bases, the J end by 12 bases, with 14 bases between. The CDR3 contains 12 residues. Sequences were obtained from naive CD4+ T cells from blood. The receptor's source is a man aged 25-40 years in good health. The rearrangement joins TRBV13 to TRBJ2-1, with D perhaps given as TRBD1 or TRBD2 (5 bases each). CDR3 residues: CASSQEPGLQFF. The DNA of the CDR3 is TGTGCCAGCAGCCAAGAACCGGGGCTGCAGTTCTTC. Filled out from reference TRBV13 and TRBJ2-1, the complete variable domain reads AAGVIQSPRHLIKEKRETATLKCYPIPRHDTVYWYQQGPGQDPQFLISFYEKMQSDKGSIPDRFSAQQFSDYHSELNMSSLELGDSALYFCASSQEPGLQFFGPGTRLTVL.